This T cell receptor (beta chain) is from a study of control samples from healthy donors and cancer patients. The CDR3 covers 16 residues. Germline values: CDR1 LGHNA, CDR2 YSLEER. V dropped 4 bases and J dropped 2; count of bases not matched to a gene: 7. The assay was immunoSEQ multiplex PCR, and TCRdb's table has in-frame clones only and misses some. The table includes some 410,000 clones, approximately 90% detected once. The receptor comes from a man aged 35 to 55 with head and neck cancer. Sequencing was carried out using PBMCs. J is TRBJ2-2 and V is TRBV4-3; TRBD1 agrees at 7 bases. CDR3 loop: CASSPNRGPNTGELFF. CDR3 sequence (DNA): TGCGCCAGCAGCCCGAACAGGGGCCCTAACACCGGGGAGCTGTTTTTT.